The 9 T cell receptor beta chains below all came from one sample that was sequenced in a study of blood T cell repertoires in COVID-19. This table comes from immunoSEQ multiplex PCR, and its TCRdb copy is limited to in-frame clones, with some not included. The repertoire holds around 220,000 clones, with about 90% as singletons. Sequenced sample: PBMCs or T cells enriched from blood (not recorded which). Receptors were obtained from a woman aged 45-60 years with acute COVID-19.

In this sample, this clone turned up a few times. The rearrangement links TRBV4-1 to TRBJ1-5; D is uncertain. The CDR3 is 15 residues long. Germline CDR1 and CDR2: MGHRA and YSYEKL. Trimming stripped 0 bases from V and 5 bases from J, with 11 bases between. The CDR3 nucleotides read TGCGCCAGCAGCCAAGATGGCCAGGTCCATCAGCCCCAGCATTTT. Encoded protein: CASSQDGQVHQPQHF.

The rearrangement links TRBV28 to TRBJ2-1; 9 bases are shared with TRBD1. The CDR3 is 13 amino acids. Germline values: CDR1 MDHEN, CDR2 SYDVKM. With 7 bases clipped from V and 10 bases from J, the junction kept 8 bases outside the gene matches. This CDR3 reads CASIATGGQEQFF. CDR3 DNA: TGTGCCAGCATTGCTACAGGGGGCCAGGAGCAGTTCTTC.

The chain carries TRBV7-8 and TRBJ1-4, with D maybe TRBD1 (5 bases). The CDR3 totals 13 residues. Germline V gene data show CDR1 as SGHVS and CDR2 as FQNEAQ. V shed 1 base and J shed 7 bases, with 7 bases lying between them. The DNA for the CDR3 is TGTGCCAGCAGCTTAGAAGGGGTTGAAAAACTGTTTTTT. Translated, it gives CASSLEGVEKLFF.

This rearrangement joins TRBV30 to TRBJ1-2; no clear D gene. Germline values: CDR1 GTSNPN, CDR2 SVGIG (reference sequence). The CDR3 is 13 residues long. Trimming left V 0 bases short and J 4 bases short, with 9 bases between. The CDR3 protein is CAWSVPLAYGYTF. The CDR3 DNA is TGTGCCTGGAGTGTACCTCTAGCCTATGGCTACACCTTC.

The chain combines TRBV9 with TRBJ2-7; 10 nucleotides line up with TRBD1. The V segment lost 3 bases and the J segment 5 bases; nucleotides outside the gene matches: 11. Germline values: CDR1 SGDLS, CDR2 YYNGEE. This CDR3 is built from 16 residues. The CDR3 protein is CASSEIPGQGIHEQYF. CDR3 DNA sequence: TGTGCCAGCAGCGAAATACCGGGACAGGGGATCCACGAGCAGTACTTC.

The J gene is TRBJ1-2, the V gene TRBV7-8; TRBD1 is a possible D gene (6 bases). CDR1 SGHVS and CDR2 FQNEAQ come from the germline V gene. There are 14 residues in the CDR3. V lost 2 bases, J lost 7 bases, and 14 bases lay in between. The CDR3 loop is CASSLKVGATGYTF. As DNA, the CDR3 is TGTGCCAGCAGCTTAAAGGTGGGGGCGACTGGCTACACCTTC.

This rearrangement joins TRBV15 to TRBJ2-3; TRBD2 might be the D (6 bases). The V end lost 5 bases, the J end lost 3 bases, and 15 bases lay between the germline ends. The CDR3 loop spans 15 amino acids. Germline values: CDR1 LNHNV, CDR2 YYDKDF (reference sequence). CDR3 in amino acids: CATSLWGDSTDTQYF. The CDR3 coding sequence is TGTGCCACCAGCCTATGGGGGGATTCAACAGATACGCAGTATTTT.

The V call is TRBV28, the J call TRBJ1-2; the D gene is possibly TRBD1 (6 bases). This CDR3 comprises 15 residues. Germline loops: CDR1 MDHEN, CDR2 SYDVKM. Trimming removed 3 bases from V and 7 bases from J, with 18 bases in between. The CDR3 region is CASSLDRPSMIGYTF. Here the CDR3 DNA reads TGTGCCAGCAGTTTGGACAGACCCTCAATGATTGGCTACACCTTC.

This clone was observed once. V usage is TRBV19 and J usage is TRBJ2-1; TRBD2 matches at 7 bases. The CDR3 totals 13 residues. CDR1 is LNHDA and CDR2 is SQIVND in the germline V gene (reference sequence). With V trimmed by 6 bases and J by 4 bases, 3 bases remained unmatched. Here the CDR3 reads CASRSSGYNEQFF. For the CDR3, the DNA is TGTGCCAGTAGATCTAGCGGTTACAATGAGCAGTTCTTC.